These T cell receptor beta chains were read from a single sample in a study of T-cell reconstitution after alpha-beta-depleted transplantation in children. TCRdb itself ran the PCR reads through MiXCR, one entry per CDR3 protein. The profile shows under 450,000 distinct CDR3 sequences, about an eighth of them singletons. The specimen comprised PBMCs, sampled from the stem cell graft. The receptors were gathered from a human donor who donated a stem cell graft to a child with Fanconi anemia. Both conserved end residues are part of each CDR3. A D gene is named only where the DNA matches it firmly. For some rows the clone size is stated as once, few or many, or as a class when expanded; others skip it.

d_call j_call v_call clone_size cdr3_nt cdr3_aa
- TRBJ1-1 TRBV4-2 many TGTGCCAGCAGCCAAGATATCAGGGACTCAGGGACTGAAGCTTTCTTT CASSQDIRDSGTEAFF
- TRBJ1-3 TRBV27 - TGTGCCAGCAGCATCAACGGGGTCTCTGGAAACACCATATATTTT CASSINGVSGNTIYF
- TRBJ2-3 TRBV2 few TGTGCCAGCAGGCCAGGGCCTAGCACAGATACGCAGTATTTT CASRPGPSTDTQYF
TRBD2 TRBJ2-3 TRBV9 - TGTGCCAGCAGCGTAGATGGGGGGGTGAACGCAGATACGCAGTATTTT CASSVDGGVNADTQYF
TRBD2 TRBJ2-7 TRBV4-1 - TGCGCCAGCAGCCAAGATTTTCCTGGACTAGCGGGGGCCAGCTCCTACGAGCAGTACTTC CASSQDFPGLAGASSYEQYF
- TRBJ2-1 TRBV6-5 many TGTGCCAGCAGTTCCTCTGCTGAGCAGTTCTTC CASSSSAEQFF
TRBD1 TRBJ1-1 TRBV5-1 - TGCGCCAGCAGCTCCTGGACAGGGGCCGGCACTGAAGCTTTCTTT CASSSWTGAGTEAFF
TRBD1 TRBJ1-1 TRBV2 - TGTGCCAGCAGCATAAGGACAGGGGGCGTGAACACTGAAGCTTTCTTT CASSIRTGGVNTEAFF
- TRBJ2-7 TRBV6-2/TRBV6-3 - TGTGCCAGCAATACCGGATCCTACGAGCAGTACTTC CASNTGSYEQYF
- TRBJ2-5 TRBV18 many TGTGCCAGCTCATGGGGCACGCAAGAGACCCAGTACTTC CASSWGTQETQYF
- TRBJ1-1 TRBV7-2 many TGTGCCAGCAGCTATTACGGCCAGGGAACTGAAGCTTTCTTT CASSYYGQGTEAFF
TRBD1 TRBJ1-2 TRBV6-1 few TGTGCCAGCAGCCCCGGACCTTGGACAGGGGGAAACTATGGCTACACCTTC CASSPGPWTGGNYGYTF
TRBD1 TRBJ2-1 TRBV2 many TGTGCCAGCAGCGAAGACAGGGACAATGAGCAGTTCTTC CASSEDRDNEQFF
- TRBJ2-5 TRBV7-8 many TGTGCCAGCAGTCGGACCCCAGCAAAGACCCAGTACTTC CASSRTPAKTQYF
TRBD2 TRBJ2-1 TRBV5-1 few TGCGCCAGCAGCCCCAACACAGGACTAGCGGGTAATGAGCAGTTCTTC CASSPNTGLAGNEQFF
TRBD1 TRBJ2-1 TRBV5-4 many TGTGCCAGCAGCTTGGCGGGACAGGGGTTTTCGGATGAGCAGTTCTTC CASSLAGQGFSDEQFF
- TRBJ1-2 TRBV5-4 many TGTGCCAGCAGGTCCAGGGAAACCCATGGCTACACCTTC CASRSRETHGYTF
TRBD1 TRBJ2-3 TRBV20-1 few TGCAGTGCTCCTAGTCGGACAGGCACGGGGGATACGCAGTATTTT CSAPSRTGTGDTQYF
TRBD1 TRBJ1-4 TRBV19 - TGTGCCAGTAGTGGTACAGGGGCTAGACTGTTTTTT CASSGTGARLFF
TRBD2 TRBJ2-1 TRBV7-8 many TGTGCCAGCAGCTTGGGGGGGAGTAACTACAATGAGCAGTTCTTC CASSLGGSNYNEQFF
- TRBJ1-4 TRBV6-1 few TGTGCCAGCACCCCCGACAGGTTCGGGAAACTGTTTTTT CASTPDRFGKLFF
- TRBJ1-6 TRBV27 many TGTGCCAGCAGTGACCAAGTGGGTTCACCCCTCCACTTT CASSDQVGSPLHF